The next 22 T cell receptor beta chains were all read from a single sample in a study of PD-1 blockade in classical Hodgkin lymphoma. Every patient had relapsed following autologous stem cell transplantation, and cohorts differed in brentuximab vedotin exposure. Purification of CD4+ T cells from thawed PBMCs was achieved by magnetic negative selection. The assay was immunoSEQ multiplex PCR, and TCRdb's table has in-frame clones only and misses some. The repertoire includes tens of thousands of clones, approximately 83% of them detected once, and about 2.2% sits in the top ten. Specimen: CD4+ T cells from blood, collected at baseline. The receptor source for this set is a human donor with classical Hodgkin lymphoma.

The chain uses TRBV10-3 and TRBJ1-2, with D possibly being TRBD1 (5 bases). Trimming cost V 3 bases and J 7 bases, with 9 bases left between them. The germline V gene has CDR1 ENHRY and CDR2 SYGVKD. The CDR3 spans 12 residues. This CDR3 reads CAISDGGRGYTF. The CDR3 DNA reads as TGTGCCATCAGTGATGGGGGTCGTGGCTACACCTTC.

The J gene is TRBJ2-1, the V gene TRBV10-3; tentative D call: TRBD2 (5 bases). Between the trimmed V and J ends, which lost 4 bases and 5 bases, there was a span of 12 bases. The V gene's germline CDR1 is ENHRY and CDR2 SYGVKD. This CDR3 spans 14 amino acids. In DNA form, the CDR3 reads TGTGCCATCAGTGTAGCCCCGAGGGACAATGAGCAGTTCTTC. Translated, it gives CAISVAPRDNEQFF.

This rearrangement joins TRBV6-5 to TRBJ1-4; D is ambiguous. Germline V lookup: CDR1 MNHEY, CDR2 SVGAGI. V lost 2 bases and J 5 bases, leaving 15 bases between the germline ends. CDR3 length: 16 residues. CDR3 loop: CASSYAGNPSNEKLFF. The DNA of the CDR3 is TGTGCCAGCAGTTACGCGGGAAATCCCTCGAATGAAAAACTGTTTTTT.

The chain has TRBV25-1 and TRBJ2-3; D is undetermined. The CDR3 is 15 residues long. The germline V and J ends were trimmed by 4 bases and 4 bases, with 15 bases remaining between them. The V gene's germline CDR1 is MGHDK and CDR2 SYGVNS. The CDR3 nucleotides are TGTGCCAGCAGTGGATCGGGCCCGGCAGCAGATACGCAGTATTTT. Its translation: CASSGSGPAADTQYF.

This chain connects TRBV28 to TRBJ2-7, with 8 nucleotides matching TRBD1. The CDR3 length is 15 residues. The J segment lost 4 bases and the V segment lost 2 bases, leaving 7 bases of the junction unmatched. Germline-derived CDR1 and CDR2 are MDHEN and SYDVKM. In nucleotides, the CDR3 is TGTGCCAGCAGTTTAAGAGGGACAGGAGTTTACGAGCAGTACTTC. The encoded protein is CASSLRGTGVYEQYF.

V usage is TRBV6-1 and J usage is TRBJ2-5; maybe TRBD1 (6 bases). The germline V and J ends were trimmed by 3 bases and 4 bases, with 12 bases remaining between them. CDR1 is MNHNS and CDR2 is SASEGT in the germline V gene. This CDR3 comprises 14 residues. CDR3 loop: CASSDRGRGETQYF. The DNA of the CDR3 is TGTGCCAGCAGTGACAGGGGCCGGGGAGAGACCCAGTACTTC.

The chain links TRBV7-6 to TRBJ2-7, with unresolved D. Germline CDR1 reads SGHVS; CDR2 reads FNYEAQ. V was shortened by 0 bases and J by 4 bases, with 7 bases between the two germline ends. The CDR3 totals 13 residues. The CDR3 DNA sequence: TGTGCCAGCAGCTTAGCAGCTGGATACGAGCAGTACTTC. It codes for CASSLAAGYEQYF. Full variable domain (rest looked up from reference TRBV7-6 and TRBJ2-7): GAGVSQSPRYKVTKRGQDVALRCDPISGHVSLYWYRQALGQGPEFLTYFNYEAQQDKSGLPNDRFSAERPEGSISTLTIQRTEQRDSAMYRCASSLAAGYEQYFGPGTRLTVT.

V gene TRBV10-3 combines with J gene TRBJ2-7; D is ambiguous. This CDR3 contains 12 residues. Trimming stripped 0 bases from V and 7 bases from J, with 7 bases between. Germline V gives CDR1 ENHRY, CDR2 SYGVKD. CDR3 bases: TGTGCCATCAGTGAGTCTCTGTCTGAGCAGTACTTC. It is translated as CAISESLSEQYF.

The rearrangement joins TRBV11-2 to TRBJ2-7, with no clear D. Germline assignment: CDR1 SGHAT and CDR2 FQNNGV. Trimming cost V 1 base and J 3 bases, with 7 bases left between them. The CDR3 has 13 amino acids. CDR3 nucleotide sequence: TGTGCCAGCAGCTTAGGGCACATCTACGAGCAGTACTTC. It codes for CASSLGHIYEQYF.

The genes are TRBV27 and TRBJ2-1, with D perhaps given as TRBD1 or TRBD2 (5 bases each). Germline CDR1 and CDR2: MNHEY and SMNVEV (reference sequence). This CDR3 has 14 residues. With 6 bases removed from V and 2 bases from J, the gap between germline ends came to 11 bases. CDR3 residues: CASRGERTYNEQFF. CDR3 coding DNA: TGTGCCAGCAGAGGGGAGAGGACCTACAATGAGCAGTTCTTC.

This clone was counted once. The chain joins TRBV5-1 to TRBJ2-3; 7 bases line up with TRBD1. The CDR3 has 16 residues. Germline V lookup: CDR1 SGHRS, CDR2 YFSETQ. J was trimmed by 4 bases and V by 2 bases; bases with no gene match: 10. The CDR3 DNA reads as TGCGCCAGCAGCTTTGATACAGGGGTCGGGTCAGATACGCAGTATTTT. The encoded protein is CASSFDTGVGSDTQYF. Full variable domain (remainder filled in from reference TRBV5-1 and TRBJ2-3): KAGVTQTPRYLIKTRGQQVTLSCSPISGHRSVSWYQQTPGQGLQFLFEYFSETQRNKGNFPGRFSGRQFSNSRSEMNVSTLELGDSALYLCASSFDTGVGSDTQYFGPGTRLTVL.

As DNA, the CDR3 is TGTGCCAGCAGCTCCCTGGGGCCGATGCAAGCTTTCTTT. It encodes CASSSLGPMQAFF. V gene TRBV7-8 combines with J gene TRBJ1-1; D possibly corresponds to TRBD1 (5 bases). The germline V gene encodes CDR1 SGHVS and CDR2 FQNEAQ. The V end was cut by 4 bases, the J end by 9 bases, with 15 bases between. This CDR3 has 13 amino acids.

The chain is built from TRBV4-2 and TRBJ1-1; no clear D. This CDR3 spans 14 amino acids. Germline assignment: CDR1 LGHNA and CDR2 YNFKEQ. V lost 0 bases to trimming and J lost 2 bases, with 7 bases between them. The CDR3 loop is CASSQEVRNTEAFF. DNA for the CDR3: TGTGCCAGCAGCCAAGAGGTCAGAAACACTGAAGCTTTCTTT.

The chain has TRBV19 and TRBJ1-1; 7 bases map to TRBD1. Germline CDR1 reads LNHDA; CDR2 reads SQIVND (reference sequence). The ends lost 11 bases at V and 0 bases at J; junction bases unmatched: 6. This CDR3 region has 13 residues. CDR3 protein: CASRGQLNTEAFF. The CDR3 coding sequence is TGTGCCTCCCGGGGACAGCTGAACACTGAAGCTTTCTTT.

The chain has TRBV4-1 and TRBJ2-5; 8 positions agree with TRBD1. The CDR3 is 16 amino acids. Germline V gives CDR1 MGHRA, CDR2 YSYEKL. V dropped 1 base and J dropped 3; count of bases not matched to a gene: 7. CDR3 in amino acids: CASSQGPTGEKETQYF. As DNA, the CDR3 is TGCGCCAGCAGCCAAGGTCCGACAGGGGAAAAAGAGACCCAGTACTTC.

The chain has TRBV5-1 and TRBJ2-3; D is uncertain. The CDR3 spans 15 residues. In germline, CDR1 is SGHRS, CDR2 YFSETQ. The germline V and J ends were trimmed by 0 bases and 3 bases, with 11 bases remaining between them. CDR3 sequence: CASSLGSLGTDTQYF. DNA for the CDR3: TGCGCCAGCAGCTTGGGTTCCCTTGGGACAGATACGCAGTATTTT.

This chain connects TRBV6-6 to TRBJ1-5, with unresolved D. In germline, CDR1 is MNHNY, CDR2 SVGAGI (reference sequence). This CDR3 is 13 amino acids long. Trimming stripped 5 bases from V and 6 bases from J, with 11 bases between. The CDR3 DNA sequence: TGTGCCAGCAGTCCCGCGGGGAGTCAGCCCCAGCATTTT. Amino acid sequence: CASSPAGSQPQHF.

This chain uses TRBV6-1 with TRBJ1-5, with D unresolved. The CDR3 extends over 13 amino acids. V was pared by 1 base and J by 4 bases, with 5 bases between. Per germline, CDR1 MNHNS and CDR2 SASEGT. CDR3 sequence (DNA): TGTGCCAGCAGTGAAGACGGGAATCAGCCCCAGCATTTT. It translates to CASSEDGNQPQHF.

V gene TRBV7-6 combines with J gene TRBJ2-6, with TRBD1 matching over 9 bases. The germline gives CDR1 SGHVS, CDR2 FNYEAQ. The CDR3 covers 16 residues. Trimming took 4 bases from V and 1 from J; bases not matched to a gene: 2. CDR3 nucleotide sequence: TGTGCCAGCAGCTCGGGGACAGGGTCTGGGGCCAACGTCCTGACTTTC. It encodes CASSSGTGSGANVLTF.

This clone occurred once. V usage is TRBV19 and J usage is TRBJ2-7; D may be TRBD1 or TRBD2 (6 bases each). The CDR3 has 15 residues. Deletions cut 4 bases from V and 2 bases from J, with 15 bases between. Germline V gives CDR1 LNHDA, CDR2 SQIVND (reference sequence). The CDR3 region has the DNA TGTGCCAGTAGTAGAACCTGGGGGGCCGCCTACGAGCAGTACTTC. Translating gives CASSRTWGAAYEQYF. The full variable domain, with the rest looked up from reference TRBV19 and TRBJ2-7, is DGGITQSPKYLFRKEGQNVTLSCEQNLNHDAMYWYRQDPGQGLRLIYYSQIVNDFQKGDIAEGYSVSREKKESFPLTVTSAQKNPTAFYLCASSRTWGAAYEQYFGPGTRLTVT.

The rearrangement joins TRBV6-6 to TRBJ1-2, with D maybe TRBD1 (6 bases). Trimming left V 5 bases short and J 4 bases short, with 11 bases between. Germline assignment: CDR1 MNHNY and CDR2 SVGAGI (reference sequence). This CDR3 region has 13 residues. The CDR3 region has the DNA TGTGCCAGCAGTCCCCTGACAGGCTATGGCTACACCTTC. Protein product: CASSPLTGYGYTF.

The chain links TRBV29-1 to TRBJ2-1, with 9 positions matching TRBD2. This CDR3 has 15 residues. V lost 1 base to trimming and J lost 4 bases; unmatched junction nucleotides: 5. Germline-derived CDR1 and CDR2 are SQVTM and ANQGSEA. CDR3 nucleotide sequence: TGCAGCGTTGAAGGCTTCCTAGCGGGGTACAATGAGCAGTTCTTC. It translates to CSVEGFLAGYNEQFF.